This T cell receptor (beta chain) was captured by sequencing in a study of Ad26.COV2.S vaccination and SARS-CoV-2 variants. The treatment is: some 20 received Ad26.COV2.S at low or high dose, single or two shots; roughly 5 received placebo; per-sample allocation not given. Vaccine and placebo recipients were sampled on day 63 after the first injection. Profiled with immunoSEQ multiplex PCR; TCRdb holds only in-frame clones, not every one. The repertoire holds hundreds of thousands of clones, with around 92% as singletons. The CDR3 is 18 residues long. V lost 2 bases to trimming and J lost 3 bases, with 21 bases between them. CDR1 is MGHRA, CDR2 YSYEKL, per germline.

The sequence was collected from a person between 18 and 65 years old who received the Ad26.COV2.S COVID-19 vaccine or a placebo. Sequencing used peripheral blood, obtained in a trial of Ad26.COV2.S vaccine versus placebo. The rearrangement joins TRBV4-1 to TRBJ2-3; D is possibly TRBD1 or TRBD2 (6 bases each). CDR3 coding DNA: TGCGCCAGCAGCCAAAATTCCACCGGGCGGGGACAAACAGATACGCAGTATTTT. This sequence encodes CASSQNSTGRGQTDTQYF.